This passage covers 17 T cell receptor beta chains from one sample sequenced in a study of cytomegalovirus exposure and HLA in healthy donors. Both 60 Vbeta primers and 13 Jbeta primers went into the PCR. Profiled with immunoSEQ multiplex PCR; TCRdb holds only in-frame clones, not every one. The table has around 92,000 clones, roughly four fifths seen once; the top ten hold roughly 8%. The sequenced sample was PBMCs. Every receptor here comes from a human donor in good health.

Note on this clone: One end of the junction does not line up with germline, which may come from a read error. The V gene is TRBV7-9, the J gene TRBJ1-4, with D unclear. Germline V gene lookup returns CDR1 SEHNR and CDR2 FQNEAQ (reference sequence). The CDR3 loop spans 13 amino acids. The CDR3, as DNA: TGTTCCAGCAGCTTGTACCCGGACTGGAAACTGTTTTTT. As protein: CSSSLYPDWKLFF.

CDR3 bases: TGTGCCAGCAGCTTAGTCGGGGGGGTAGCAGATACGCAGTATTTT. Its translation is CASSLVGGVADTQYF. This chain links TRBV7-6 with TRBJ2-3; the match to TRBD2 covers 8 bases. The CDR3 consists of 15 residues. V shed 1 base and J 4 bases; nucleotides not matched to a gene: 4. Germline values: CDR1 SGHVS, CDR2 FNYEAQ.

This chain connects TRBV6-5 to TRBJ2-7, with 9 bases that match TRBD1. The CDR3 is made up of 14 amino acids. V lost 5 bases and J lost 4; bases outside the gene matches: 6. CDR1 MNHEY and CDR2 SVGAGI come from the germline V gene. The CDR3 nucleotides read TGTGCCAGCAGTCGGGACAGGGTGAAATACGAGCAGTACTTC. This gives the protein CASSRDRVKYEQYF.

The chain uses TRBV19 and TRBJ2-1; D is uncertain. The CDR3 consists of 16 residues. The V gene lost 5 bases and the J gene lost 2 bases, with 16 bases spanning the gap. Per germline, CDR1 LNHDA and CDR2 SQIVND (reference sequence). The DNA of the CDR3 is TGTGCCAGTAGTCCGTGGAGCCAAGGCCCCTACAATGAGCAGTTCTTC. This translates into CASSPWSQGPYNEQFF.

The rearrangement uses TRBV21-1 and TRBJ2-1; the D call of TRBD1 is as the table states it, not checked on the DNA. TRBV21-1 constitutes a pseudogene. The CDR3 has 19 residues. Here the CDR3 reads CASSQATGAANKANNEQFF. CDR3 bases: TGTGCCAGCAGCCAAGCAACAGGGGCCGCTAATAAGGCTAACAATGAGCAGTTCTTC.

This clone was detected a few times. The rearrangement links TRBV10-1 to TRBJ2-7, with 8 bases aligning to TRBD2. CDR1 and CDR2 (germline): WNHNN, SYGVQD (reference sequence). This CDR3 has 14 amino acids. Unmatched junction bases numbered 5, after V lost 0 bases and J lost 7 bases. The CDR3 loop reads CASSESGGGREQYF. The CDR3 DNA is TGCGCCAGCAGTGAGTCCGGGGGGGGCAGAGAGCAGTACTTC.

The genes are TRBV19 and TRBJ1-5; 7 nucleotides align to TRBD1. CDR1 LNHDA and CDR2 SQIVND come from the germline V gene (reference sequence). The CDR3 totals 15 residues. The V and J ends lost 6 bases and 3 bases, in that order; junction bases with no gene match: 8. CDR3 sequence reads: CASSPGTAYNQPQHF. In nucleotides, the CDR3 is TGTGCCAGTAGCCCCGGGACAGCCTACAATCAGCCCCAGCATTTT.

CDR3 in DNA: TGTGCCATCAGTCCAGTAGGAGGGGCTGGTGAAGCTTTCTTT. Translated, it gives CAISPVGGAGEAFF. The chain has TRBV10-3 and TRBJ1-1, with a tentative D call TRBD1 (5 bases). The V end lost 5 bases, the J end lost 7 bases, and 17 bases lay between the germline ends. Germline V gene sequence: CDR1 ENHRY, CDR2 SYGVKD. This CDR3 contains 14 residues.

Ten or more counts support this clone. V and J are TRBV9 and TRBJ2-3, with a possible D match to TRBD2 (6 bases). Trimming removed 3 bases from V and 2 bases from J, with 10 bases in between. The germline gives CDR1 SGDLS, CDR2 YYNGEE. This CDR3 comprises 14 residues. Here the CDR3 DNA reads TGTGCCAGCAGCGAGGAGGGGAACACAGATACGCAGTATTTT. Protein: CASSEEGNTDTQYF.

The chain's CDR3 is CASSEPYQGGKGGNQPQHF. The CDR3 DNA follows: TGTGCCAGCTCAGAGCCGTACCAGGGTGGAAAAGGTGGCAATCAGCCCCAGCATTTT. The chain employs TRBV18 and TRBJ1-5; D is possibly TRBD1 (5 bases). CDR3 length: 19 amino acids. V shed 5 bases and J shed 2 bases, with 25 bases lying between them. Germline CDR1 and CDR2: KGHSH and LQKENI.

The chain carries TRBV4-2 and TRBJ1-6, with 7 bases aligning to TRBD1. The length of the CDR3 is 17 residues. With V trimmed by 1 base and J by 2 bases, 5 bases remained unmatched. Per germline, CDR1 LGHNA and CDR2 YNFKEQ. The chain's CDR3 is CASSQGNRGAYNSPLHF. The CDR3 DNA reads as TGTGCCAGCAGCCAAGGAAACAGGGGAGCCTATAATTCACCCCTCCACTTT.

The chain joins TRBV28 to TRBJ2-6; 11 bases match TRBD1. This CDR3 comprises 18 residues. Trimming cost V 5 bases and J 0 bases; bases outside gene matches: 6. Germline CDR1 reads MDHEN; CDR2 reads SYDVKM. The CDR3 coding sequence is TGTGCCAGCAGTCCCCGGGACAGGGGGGCCTCTGGGGCCAACGTCCTGACTTTC. It is translated as CASSPRDRGASGANVLTF.

The chain joins TRBV6-1 to TRBJ1-5, with 8 bases fitting TRBD1. Germline lookup yields CDR1 MNHNS and CDR2 SASEGT. The length of the CDR3 is 15 residues. V lost 3 bases to trimming and J lost 6 bases; unmatched junction nucleotides: 7. The chain's CDR3 is CASSETGEYGQPQHF. The CDR3 bases are TGTGCCAGCAGTGAGACAGGGGAGTACGGTCAGCCCCAGCATTTT.

The rearrangement uses TRBV18 and TRBJ2-3; TRBD1 matches at 8 bases. In germline, CDR1 is KGHSH, CDR2 LQKENI. This CDR3 has 16 amino acids. Trimming cost V 3 bases and J 0 bases; bases outside gene matches: 5. Here the CDR3 DNA reads TGTGCCAGCTCACCTAGTAGACAGGGGAGCACAGATACGCAGTATTTT. As protein: CASSPSRQGSTDTQYF. The entire variable domain, with the rest obtained from reference TRBV18 and TRBJ2-3, is as follows: NAGVMQNPRHLVRRRGQEARLRCSPMKGHSHVYWYRQLPEEGLKFMVYLQKENIIDESGMPKERFSAEFPKEGPSILRIQQVVRGDSAAYFCASSPSRQGSTDTQYFGPGTRLTVL.

This clone was picked up one time. This rearrangement joins TRBV4-1 to TRBJ2-5; D remains unclear. The J call may not be correct, given that the DNA end is closer to TRBJ2-7. The germline gives CDR1 MGHRA, CDR2 YSYEKL. CDR3 length: 13 amino acids. The CDR3 DNA reads as TGCGCCAGCAGCCAAGATTCTGGTTTCGAGCAGTACTTC. Translated: CASSQDSGFEQYF.

The gene calls are TRBV27 and TRBJ1-1; D remains ambiguous. Germline V lookup: CDR1 MNHEY, CDR2 SMNVEV (reference sequence). V lost 3 bases and J 1 base, leaving 6 bases between the germline ends. The CDR3 is 13 amino acids. CDR3 amino acids: CASSFFGNTEAFF. The CDR3 nucleotides read TGTGCCAGCAGTTTTTTCGGGAACACTGAAGCTTTCTTT.

This chain connects TRBV27 to TRBJ1-5, with 9 bases aligning to TRBD1. The CDR3 covers 16 residues. The germline CDR1 and CDR2 sequences are MNHEY and SMNVEV (reference sequence). J lost 3 bases, V lost 8 bases, and 11 bases had no gene match. CDR3: CASRAGTGFINQPQHF. The CDR3 DNA follows: TGTGCCAGCCGTGCCGGGACAGGGTTCATCAATCAGCCCCAGCATTTT.